A single sample is the source of the 3 T cell receptor beta chains below, sequenced in a study of cytomegalovirus exposure and HLA in healthy donors. 60 Vbeta and 13 Jbeta primers were used in PCR. Generated by immunoSEQ multiplex PCR, the TCRdb table keeps only in-frame clones and is missing some. This sample has roughly 150,000 clones, with about four fifths found just once. Material for sequencing was PBMCs. The receptors originated from a man under 40 in good health.

The chain couples TRBV7-3 to TRBJ2-5, with TRBD2 as a possible D gene (6 bases). The tail of the sequence fits TRBJ2-7 better, so the J call may be wrong. Germline loops: CDR1 SGHTA, CDR2 FQGTGA. The CDR3 is made up of 22 amino acids. The CDR3 sequence: CASSLTGPYGPGGSNILYEQYF. CDR3 bases: TGTGCCAGCAGCTTAACTGGCCCCTACGGCCCTGGAGGGAGCAACATTCTCTACGAGCAGTACTTC.

The V gene is TRBV30, the J gene TRBJ2-7; 8 nucleotides match TRBD2. The CDR3 has 13 amino acids. J gave up 6 bases and V 3 bases, and 7 bases lay outside the gene matches. In germline, CDR1 is GTSNPN, CDR2 SVGIG (reference sequence). Here the CDR3 DNA reads TGTGCCTGGAGCCCCGGGACTAGGGGCGAGCAGTACTTC. Translated, it gives CAWSPGTRGEQYF.

This clone was recorded once. This rearrangement joins TRBV11-1 to TRBJ1-2; tentative D call: TRBD1 (5 bases). CDR3 length: 15 residues. Trimming left V 6 bases short and J 7 bases short, with 21 bases between. Germline V CDR1 and CDR2: SGHAT, FQDESV (reference sequence). The CDR3 DNA sequence: TGTGCCAGCAGTCGCCGCGCGGGGCAGGTCGGTGGCTACACCTTC. It yields the protein CASSRRAGQVGGYTF.